This T cell receptor (beta chain) was sequenced for a study of blood T cell repertoires in COVID-19. The wider study: Specimens from acute and convalescent COVID-19 originated in the United States, Italy and Spain.

In germline, CDR1 is SEHNR, CDR2 FQNEAQ (reference sequence). The CDR3 covers 16 residues. V was shortened by 6 bases and J by 0 bases, with 15 bases between the two germline ends. The authors' processing: By means of reference gene primer amplification, nucleated cell counts were estimated. Profiling relied on immunoSEQ multiplex PCR, and the TCRdb table lists in-frame clones only, not all of them. That table is the source of V, J and clone size, and D and trimming were worked out from the DNA. The sample lists approximately 230,000 clones, more than 70% occurring once. During active infection, Seattle patients enrolled and were then monitored through disease.

The rearrangement links TRBV7-9 to TRBJ1-5; tentative D call: TRBD1 (6 bases). Sequences were obtained from peripheral blood. This receptor was taken from a woman aged 30 to 39 with COVID-19, enrolled during active disease. Written as DNA, the CDR3 is TGTGCCAGCAGTAATGGGGGCCCGAGTAGCAATCAGCCCCAGCATTTT. Its translation: CASSNGGPSSNQPQHF. Looking up the rest from reference TRBV7-9 and TRBJ1-5 gives the full variable domain: DTGVSQNPRHKITKRGQNVTFRCDPISEHNRLYWYRQTLGQGPEFLTYFQNEAQLEKSRLLSDRFSAERPKGSFSTLEIQRTEQGDSAMYLCASSNGGPSSNQPQHFGDGTRLSIL.